The 31 T cell receptor beta chains reported below all come from one sample, sequenced in a study of blood T cells in healthy people across ages. Together with a sample-barcoded 5' primer, a J-beta primer mix was included in a second PCR lasting roughly 6 to 12 cycles. Each CDR3 protein is one row after TCRdb ran MiXCR on the 5' RACE reads. The sample shows around 780,000 distinct CDR3 sequences, more than 55% of them seen only once. Sequenced sample: blood. These receptors were collected from a man aged 40-49 years in good health.

V and J are TRBV20-1 and TRBJ2-3; 12 nucleotides line up with TRBD2. The junction had 1 base not matched to a gene; V was cut back by 1 base and J by 2 bases. CDR3 length equals 15 residues. Germline CDR1 and CDR2: DFQATT and SNEGSKA (reference sequence). The CDR3 region has the DNA TGCAGTGCTAGAGGACTAGCGGGAGACACAGATACGCAGTATTTT. Its protein product is CSARGLAGDTDTQYF.

J is TRBJ2-6 and V is TRBV27; D is possibly TRBD1 (5 bases). Per the germline V gene, CDR1 is MNHEY and CDR2 is SMNVEV (reference sequence). Trimming removed 1 base at V and 1 base at J, with 11 bases between. CDR3 length equals 17 residues. The CDR3 nucleotides read TGTGCCAGCAGTTTATGGGCCCCAGGGTCTGGGGCCAACGTCCTGACTTTC. This translates into CASSLWAPGSGANVLTF.

This chain connects TRBV10-3 to TRBJ2-1; 13 bases are a match to TRBD2. This CDR3 comprises 13 residues. Losses at the gene ends were 10 bases for V and 8 bases for J; bases not matched to a gene: 5. Germline lookup yields CDR1 ENHRY and CDR2 SYGVKD. The CDR3 reads CATGTSGEDEQFF. Written as DNA, the CDR3 is TGTGCCACCGGGACTAGCGGGGAGGATGAGCAGTTCTTC.

The gene calls are TRBV27 and TRBJ1-1; tentatively, D is TRBD1 (5 bases). The V gene lost 2 bases and the J gene lost 4 bases, with 8 bases spanning the gap. CDR1 and CDR2 from the germline V gene are MNHEY and SMNVEV (reference sequence). The CDR3 loop spans 13 amino acids. As DNA, the CDR3 is TGTGCCAGCAGTTTACGGGGGAGCACTGAAGCTTTCTTT. Encoded protein: CASSLRGSTEAFF.

The gene calls are TRBV12-3 or TRBV12-4 and TRBJ1-2; the match to TRBD1 covers 8 bases. The CDR3 extends over 15 amino acids. After removal of 3 bases from V and 8 bases from J, the junction contained 11 bases not matched to a gene. The CDR3 DNA reads as TGTGCCAGCAGTTTTGCGGTTTCAGGGGGCGACGGCTACACCTTC. Its translation is CASSFAVSGGDGYTF.

This clonotype was seen a handful of times. J is TRBJ2-7 and V is TRBV29-1; no reliable D call. The DNA end lines up better with TRBJ2-5; the J call may be wrong. The germline V gene has CDR1 SQVTM and CDR2 ANQGSEA. This CDR3 is built from 13 residues. In DNA form, the CDR3 reads TGCAGCGTTGAGTTGATAGTGCAAGAGACCCAGTACTTC. Protein: CSVELIVQETQYF.

This chain links TRBV3-1 with TRBJ2-1; D gene uncertain. The tail of the sequence fits TRBJ2-7 better, so the J call may be wrong. The germline gives CDR1 LGHDT, CDR2 YNNKEL (reference sequence). The CDR3 has 14 amino acids. CDR3 sequence (DNA): TGTGCCAGCAGCCAAGATCCGATCTACAATGAGCAGTACTTC. It yields the protein CASSQDPIYNEQYF.

The genes are TRBV27 and TRBJ2-7, with 9 positions matching TRBD2. The V segment lost 3 bases and the J segment 2 bases; nucleotides outside the gene matches: 11. The CDR3 has 17 amino acids. Germline V gives CDR1 MNHEY, CDR2 SMNVEV (reference sequence). The CDR3 nucleotides are TGTGCCAGCAGTTTTGGTCTAGCGGGATATGGGGCCTACGAGCAGTACTTC. It encodes CASSFGLAGYGAYEQYF.

The V and J genes are TRBV15 and TRBJ1-2; the match to TRBD1 covers 10 bases. Germline lookup yields CDR1 LNHNV and CDR2 YYDKDF (reference sequence). Trimming took 1 base from V and 6 from J; bases not matched to a gene: 5. The CDR3 length is 15 residues. The CDR3, as DNA: TGTGCCACCAGCAGAGCCGGGACAGGGGTAGATGGCTACACCTTC. Its protein is CATSRAGTGVDGYTF.

The rearrangement joins TRBV12-3 or TRBV12-4 to TRBJ2-1; maybe TRBD2 (7 bases). This CDR3 region has 15 residues. Trimming took off 4 bases at V and 4 bases at J, with 14 bases between the two ends. CDR3 protein: CASSYRGATYNEQFF. The CDR3 nucleotides are TGTGCCAGCAGTTACCGGGGGGCGACTTACAATGAGCAGTTCTTC.

This clonotype was detected a few times. The chain has TRBV4-3 and TRBJ1-2; D may be TRBD1 (6 bases). The CDR3 runs to 15 residues. Germline V gene data show CDR1 as LGHNA and CDR2 as YSLEER. V was clipped by 5 bases and J by 3 bases, with 16 bases between them. The CDR3 loop reads CASSTGQGKDYGYTF. The CDR3 DNA follows: TGCGCCAGCAGCACGGGGCAGGGGAAAGACTATGGCTACACCTTC.

The chain recombines TRBV10-2 with TRBJ2-5; 10 bases are a match to TRBD2. The V gene's germline CDR1 is WSHSY and CDR2 SAAADI. The CDR3 consists of 14 residues. V lost 8 bases, J lost 2 bases, and 5 bases stayed unmatched. The CDR3: CASALAGEQETQYF. CDR3 in DNA: TGCGCCAGCGCTCTAGCGGGGGAGCAAGAGACCCAGTACTTC.

This chain links TRBV14 with TRBJ2-5, with a tentative D call TRBD1 (6 bases). Germline-derived CDR1 and CDR2 are SGHDN and FVKESK. CDR3 length: 18 residues. Between the trimmed V and J ends, which lost 4 bases and 0 bases, there was a span of 21 bases. In DNA form, the CDR3 reads TGTGCCAGCAGCCGCCGATCCCGGGACATACCGTACCAAGAGACCCAGTACTTC. This codes for CASSRRSRDIPYQETQYF.

The rearrangement uses TRBV30 and TRBJ1-6; D is ambiguous. Germline V gene sequence: CDR1 GTSNPN, CDR2 SVGIG (reference sequence). This CDR3 spans 13 amino acids. V was shortened by 3 bases and J by 12 bases, with 15 bases between the two germline ends. The DNA of the CDR3 is TGTGCCTGGAGCCCAGGCGGCTATTTACCCCTCCACTTT. Translated, it gives CAWSPGGYLPLHF.

V is TRBV5-1 and J is TRBJ2-1, with 14 bases lining up with TRBD2. Germline CDR1 and CDR2: SGHRS and YFSETQ. V lost 4 bases and J lost 7; bases outside the gene matches: 16. The CDR3 spans 19 residues. CDR3 loop: CASSLSGTSGSFPGNEQFF. The DNA of the CDR3 is TGCGCCAGCAGCCTCTCCGGGACTAGCGGGAGTTTCCCGGGGAATGAGCAGTTCTTC.

The sample holds a few counts of this clonotype. The chain carries TRBV25-1 and TRBJ1-2; weak D call: TRBD1 (6 bases). V lost 2 bases, J lost 5 bases, and 9 bases lay in between. This CDR3 contains 13 residues. CDR1 is MGHDK, CDR2 SYGVNS, per germline. CDR3 nucleotides: TGTGCCAGCAGTGAAGGGGGGCCTTATGGCTACACCTTC. Protein sequence: CASSEGGPYGYTF.

The rearrangement joins TRBV28 to TRBJ1-2, with D possibly TRBD1 on 6 matching bases. V was cut by 10 bases and J by 8 bases, with 14 bases left in between. The germline CDR1 and CDR2 sequences are MDHEN and SYDVKM. This CDR3 has 11 residues. The CDR3 DNA sequence: TGTGCCACAGGGGCAGCTAAAGGCTACACCTTC. Its protein product is CATGAAKGYTF.

This clonotype was counted once. The rearrangement links TRBV18 to TRBJ1-5; D perhaps matches TRBD1 (6 bases). V lost 6 bases to trimming and J lost 6 bases, with 15 bases between them. The germline CDR1 and CDR2 sequences are KGHSH and LQKENI. The CDR3 has 14 amino acids. The CDR3 DNA reads TGTGCCAGCTCCTCCGACAGGATCGGTCAGCCCCAGCATTTT. Its protein product is CASSSDRIGQPQHF.

As to this clonotype: A much larger clonotype is one base distant, so this may be a read error. The chain links TRBV20-1 to TRBJ1-6, with 7 bases identical to TRBD1. This CDR3 spans 16 amino acids. Germline V gives CDR1 DFQATT, CDR2 SNEGSKA (reference sequence). J lost 9 bases, V lost 0 bases, and 11 bases had no gene match. The CDR3 sequence: CSARDPRQGGTSPLHF. The CDR3 nucleotides are TGCAGTGCTAGAGACCCAAGACAGGGTGGTACTTCACCCCTCCACTTT.

This clonotype was recorded a few times. The rearrangement uses TRBV20-1 and TRBJ2-5; TRBD1 matches 8 bases. The J call is in doubt because the DNA end fits TRBJ2-7 better. In germline, CDR1 is DFQATT, CDR2 SNEGSKA (reference sequence). The CDR3 totals 14 residues. The CDR3 DNA reads TGCAGTGCTAGAGGAAGTGGACAGGGCTACGAGCAGTACTTC. This codes for CSARGSGQGYEQYF.

This chain connects TRBV12-3 or TRBV12-4 to TRBJ1-1, with TRBD1 matching over 7 bases. The J segment lost 8 bases and the V segment lost 3 bases, leaving 6 bases of the junction unmatched. There are 13 residues in the CDR3. The CDR3 spells CASSLDRSVEAFF. In DNA form, the CDR3 reads TGTGCCAGCAGTTTGGACAGGTCTGTGGAAGCTTTCTTT.

The chain recombines TRBV28 with TRBJ2-7, with D maybe TRBD2 (6 bases). Germline CDR1 reads MDHEN; CDR2 reads SYDVKM. V lost 8 bases, J lost 4 bases, and 18 bases lay in between. The CDR3 consists of 14 residues. CDR3 protein: CASSPRQRAYEQYF. As DNA, the CDR3 is TGTGCCAGCTCCCCCCGGCAGCGGGCATACGAGCAGTACTTC. Filled out from reference TRBV28 and TRBJ2-7, the complete variable domain reads DVKVTQSSRYLVKRTGEKVFLECVQDMDHENMFWYRQDPGLGLRLIYFSYDVKMKEKGDIPEGYSVSREKKERFSLILESASTNQTSMYLCASSPRQRAYEQYFGPGTRLTVT.

The V and J genes are TRBV24-1 and TRBJ1-2; D gene unclear. The CDR3 runs to 12 residues. Germline assignment: CDR1 KGHDR and CDR2 SFDVKD. The germline V and J ends were trimmed by 5 bases and 2 bases, with 5 bases remaining between them. The CDR3: CATSVGNYGYTF. The DNA of the CDR3 is TGTGCCACCAGTGTTGGGAACTATGGCTACACCTTC.

This clonotype appeared a few times. This sequence joins TRBV10-3 and TRBJ2-4; 12 bases map to TRBD2. The J call may be in error: the DNA end matches TRBJ2-7 better. The CDR3 covers 17 residues. Germline CDR1 is ENHRY and CDR2 is SYGVKD. The CDR3 DNA reads as TGTGCCATCAGTCCCAGACTAGCGGGAGCCATTCGGTACGAGCAGTACTTC. Protein sequence: CAISPRLAGAIRYEQYF.

The V call is TRBV6-1, the J call TRBJ1-2, with D perhaps matching TRBD1 (6 bases). The CDR3 loop spans 14 amino acids. Germline lookup yields CDR1 MNHNS and CDR2 SASEGT. The V end was cut by 4 bases, the J end by 2 bases, with 11 bases between. The CDR3 is CASSARQENYGYTF. The CDR3 region has the DNA TGTGCCAGCAGTGCCCGACAGGAGAACTATGGCTACACCTTC.

V usage is TRBV2 and J usage is TRBJ2-3; D remains ambiguous. Germline CDR1 is SNHLY and CDR2 is FYNNEI. The CDR3 has 12 amino acids. Trimming stripped 0 bases from V and 13 bases from J, with 11 bases between. CDR3: CASSEARQKEYF. The CDR3 DNA reads TGTGCCAGCAGTGAAGCGAGGCAGAAGGAGTATTTT.

This clonotype was seen once. The rearrangement links TRBV24-1 to TRBJ1-4, with TRBD1 as a possible D gene (5 bases). The CDR3 spans 15 residues. From germline, CDR1 is KGHDR and CDR2 SFDVKD. V gave up 7 bases and J gave up 7 bases, with 18 bases separating them. The CDR3 loop is CATSSTGTWGEKLFF. CDR3 sequence (DNA): TGTGCCACCAGCTCTACGGGGACCTGGGGTGAAAAACTGTTTTTT.

The chain recombines TRBV15 with TRBJ2-5; TRBD1 aligns across 9 bases. Germline trimming cut 1 base from V and 4 bases from J; bases unmatched to any gene: 4. Germline assignment: CDR1 LNHNV and CDR2 YYDKDF (reference sequence). The CDR3 is 15 amino acids. The CDR3 coding sequence is TGTGCCACCAGCAGAGGGACAGGGGAGGGAGAGACCCAGTACTTC. Protein: CATSRGTGEGETQYF.

V gene TRBV20-1 combines with J gene TRBJ2-3; D not resolved. Trimming shortened V by 6 bases and J by 1 base, and 11 bases separated the two germline ends. Germline CDR1 DFQATT, CDR2 SNEGSKA (reference sequence). This CDR3 is 13 amino acids long. The CDR3 sequence: CSADNFGTDTQYF. CDR3 coding DNA: TGCAGTGCCGATAACTTCGGCACAGATACGCAGTATTTT.

This clonotype has only a few counts. The chain joins TRBV4-1 to TRBJ2-3, with D maybe TRBD2 (5 bases). The CDR3 covers 18 residues. Germline V gives CDR1 MGHRA, CDR2 YSYEKL. Between the trimmed V and J ends, which lost 0 bases and 0 bases, there was a span of 16 bases. CDR3 in DNA: TGCGCCAGCAGCCAAGACCTGGATCGGGGAACGAGCACAGATACGCAGTATTTT. Its translation: CASSQDLDRGTSTDTQYF.

Only a few counts were recorded for this clonotype. This chain links TRBV20-1 with TRBJ2-7; the D gene is possibly TRBD1 (6 bases). Looked up from germline, CDR1 is DFQATT and CDR2 is SNEGSKA (reference sequence). V lost 1 base, J lost 2 bases, and 9 bases lay in between. The CDR3 length is 13 residues. In DNA, the CDR3 is TGCAGTGCTAGAGCCGGGACACCCTACGAGCAGTACTTC. As protein: CSARAGTPYEQYF.